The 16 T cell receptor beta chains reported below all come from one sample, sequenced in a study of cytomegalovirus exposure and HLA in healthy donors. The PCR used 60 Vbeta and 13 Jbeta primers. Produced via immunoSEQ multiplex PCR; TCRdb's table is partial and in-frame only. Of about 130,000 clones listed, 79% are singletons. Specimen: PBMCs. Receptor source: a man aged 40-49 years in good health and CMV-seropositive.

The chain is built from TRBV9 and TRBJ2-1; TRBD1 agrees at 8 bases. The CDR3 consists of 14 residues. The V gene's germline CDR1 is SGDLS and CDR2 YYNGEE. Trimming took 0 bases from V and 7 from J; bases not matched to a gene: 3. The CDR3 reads CASSVGTGGNEQFF. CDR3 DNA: TGTGCCAGCAGCGTAGGAACAGGGGGAAATGAGCAGTTCTTC.

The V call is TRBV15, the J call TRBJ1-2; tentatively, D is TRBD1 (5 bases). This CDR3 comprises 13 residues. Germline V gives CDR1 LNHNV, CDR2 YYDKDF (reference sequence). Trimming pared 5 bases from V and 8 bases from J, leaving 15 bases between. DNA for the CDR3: TGTGCCACCAGCTTACCTCAGGGTCGGGGCTACACCTTC. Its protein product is CATSLPQGRGYTF.

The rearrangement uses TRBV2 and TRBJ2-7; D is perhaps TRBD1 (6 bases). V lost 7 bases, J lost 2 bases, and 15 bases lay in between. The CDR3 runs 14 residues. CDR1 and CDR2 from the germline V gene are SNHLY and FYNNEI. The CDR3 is CASNRDIRTYEQYF. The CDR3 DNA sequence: TGTGCCAGCAATAGGGACATTAGGACCTACGAGCAGTACTTC.

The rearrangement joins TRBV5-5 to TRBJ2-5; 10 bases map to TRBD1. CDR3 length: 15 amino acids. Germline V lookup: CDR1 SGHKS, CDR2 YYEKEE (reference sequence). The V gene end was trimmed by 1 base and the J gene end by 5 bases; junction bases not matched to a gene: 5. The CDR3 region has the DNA TGTGCCAGCAGCTTGTGGAGGACAGGGGGGGAGACCCAGTACTTC. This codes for CASSLWRTGGETQYF.

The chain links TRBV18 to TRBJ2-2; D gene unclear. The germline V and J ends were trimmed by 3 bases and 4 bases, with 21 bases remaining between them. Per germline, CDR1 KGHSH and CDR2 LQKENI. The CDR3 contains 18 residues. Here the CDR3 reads CASSPVRYAETFTGELFF. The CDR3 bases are TGTGCCAGCTCACCCGTACGATACGCCGAGACTTTCACCGGGGAGCTGTTTTTT.

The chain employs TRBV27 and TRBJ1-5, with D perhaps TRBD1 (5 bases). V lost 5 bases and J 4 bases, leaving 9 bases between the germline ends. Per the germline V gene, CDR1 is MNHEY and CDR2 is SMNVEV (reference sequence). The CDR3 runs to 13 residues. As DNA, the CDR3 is TGTGCCAGCAGTGGGGACTCTAATCAGCCCCAGCATTTT. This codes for CASSGDSNQPQHF.

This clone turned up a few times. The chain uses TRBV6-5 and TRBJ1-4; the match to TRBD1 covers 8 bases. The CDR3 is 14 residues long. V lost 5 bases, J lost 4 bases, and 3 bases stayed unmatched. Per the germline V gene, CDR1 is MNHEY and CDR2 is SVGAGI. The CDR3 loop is CASSDTGGNEKLFF. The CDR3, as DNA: TGTGCCAGCAGTGACACAGGGGGTAATGAAAAACTGTTTTTT.

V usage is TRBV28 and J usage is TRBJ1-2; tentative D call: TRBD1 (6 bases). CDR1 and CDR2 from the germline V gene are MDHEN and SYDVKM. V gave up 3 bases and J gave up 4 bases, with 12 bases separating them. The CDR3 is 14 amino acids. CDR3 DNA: TGTGCCAGCAGTTTGTTCGGGGGGGCCTATGGCTACACCTTC. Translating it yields CASSLFGGAYGYTF.

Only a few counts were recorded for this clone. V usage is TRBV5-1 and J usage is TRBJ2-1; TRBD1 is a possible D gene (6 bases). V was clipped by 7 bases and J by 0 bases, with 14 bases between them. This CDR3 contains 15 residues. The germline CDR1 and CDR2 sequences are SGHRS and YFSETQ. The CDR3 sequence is CASGLQDSSYNEQFF. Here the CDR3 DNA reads TGCGCCAGCGGGCTGCAGGACAGCTCCTACAATGAGCAGTTCTTC.

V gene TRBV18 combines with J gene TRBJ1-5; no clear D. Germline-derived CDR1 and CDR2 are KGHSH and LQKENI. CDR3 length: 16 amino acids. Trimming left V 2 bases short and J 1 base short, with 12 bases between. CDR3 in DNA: TGTGCCAGCTCACCAGGGTCGGGGTTGAGCAATCAGCCCCAGCATTTT. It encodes CASSPGSGLSNQPQHF.

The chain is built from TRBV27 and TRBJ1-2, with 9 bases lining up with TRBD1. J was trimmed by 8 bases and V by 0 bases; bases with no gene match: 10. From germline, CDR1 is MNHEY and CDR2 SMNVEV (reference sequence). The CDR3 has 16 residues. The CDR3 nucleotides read TGTGCCAGCAGTTTATCATCCACAGGGGGCCTGGGGGGCTACACCTTC. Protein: CASSLSSTGGLGGYTF.

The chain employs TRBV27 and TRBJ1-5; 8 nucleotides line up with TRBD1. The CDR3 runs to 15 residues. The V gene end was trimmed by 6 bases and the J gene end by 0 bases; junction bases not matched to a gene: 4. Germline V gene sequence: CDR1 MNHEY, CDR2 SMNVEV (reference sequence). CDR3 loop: CASSWDRYSNQPQHF. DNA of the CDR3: TGTGCCAGCAGCTGGGACAGGTATAGCAATCAGCCCCAGCATTTT.

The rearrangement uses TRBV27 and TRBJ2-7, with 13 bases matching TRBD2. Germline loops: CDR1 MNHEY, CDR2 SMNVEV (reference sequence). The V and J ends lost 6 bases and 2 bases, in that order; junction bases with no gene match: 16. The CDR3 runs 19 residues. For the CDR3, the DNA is TGTGCCAGCAGCAACCCGGGACTAGCGGGAAGGTCTTCAGCCTACGAGCAGTACTTC. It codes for CASSNPGLAGRSSAYEQYF.

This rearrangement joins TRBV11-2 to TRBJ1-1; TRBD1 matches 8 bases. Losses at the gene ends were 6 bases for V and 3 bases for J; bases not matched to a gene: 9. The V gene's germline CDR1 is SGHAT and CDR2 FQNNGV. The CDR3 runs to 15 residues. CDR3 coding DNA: TGTGCCAGCAGTAGAGGCCGACAGGGGTACACTGAAGCTTTCTTT. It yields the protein CASSRGRQGYTEAFF.

The DNA of the CDR3 is TGTGCCAGCAGTTTCTTTCTCGGACAGGGCTACACCTTC. As protein: CASSFFLGQGYTF. The V and J genes are TRBV27 and TRBJ1-2; D may be TRBD1 (6 bases). CDR3 size: 13 residues. Germline V gene sequence: CDR1 MNHEY, CDR2 SMNVEV (reference sequence). The V end lost 3 bases, the J end lost 8 bases, and 13 bases lay between the germline ends.

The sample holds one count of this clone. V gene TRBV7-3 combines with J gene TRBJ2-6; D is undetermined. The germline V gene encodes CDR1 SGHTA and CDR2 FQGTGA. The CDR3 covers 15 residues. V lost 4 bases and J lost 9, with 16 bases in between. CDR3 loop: CASSSPTQVLNVLTF. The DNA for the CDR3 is TGTGCCAGCAGCTCACCAACCCAGGTCCTCAACGTCCTGACTTTC.